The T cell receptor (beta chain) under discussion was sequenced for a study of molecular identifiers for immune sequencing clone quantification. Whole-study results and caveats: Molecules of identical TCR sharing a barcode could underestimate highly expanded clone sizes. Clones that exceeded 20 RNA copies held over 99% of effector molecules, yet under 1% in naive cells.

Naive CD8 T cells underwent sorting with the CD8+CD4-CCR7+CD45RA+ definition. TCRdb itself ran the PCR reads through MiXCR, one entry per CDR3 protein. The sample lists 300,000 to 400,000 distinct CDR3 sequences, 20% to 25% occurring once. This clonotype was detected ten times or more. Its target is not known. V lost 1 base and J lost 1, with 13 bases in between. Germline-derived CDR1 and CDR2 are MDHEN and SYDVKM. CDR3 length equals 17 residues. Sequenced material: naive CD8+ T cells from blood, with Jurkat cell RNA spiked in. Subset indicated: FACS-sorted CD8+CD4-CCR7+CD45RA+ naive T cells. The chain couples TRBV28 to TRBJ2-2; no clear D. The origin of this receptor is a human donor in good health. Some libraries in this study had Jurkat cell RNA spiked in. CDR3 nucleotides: TGTGCCAGCAGTTTATCTTGGCCAGACGAGAACACCGGGGAGCTGTTTTTT. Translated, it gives CASSLSWPDENTGELFF.